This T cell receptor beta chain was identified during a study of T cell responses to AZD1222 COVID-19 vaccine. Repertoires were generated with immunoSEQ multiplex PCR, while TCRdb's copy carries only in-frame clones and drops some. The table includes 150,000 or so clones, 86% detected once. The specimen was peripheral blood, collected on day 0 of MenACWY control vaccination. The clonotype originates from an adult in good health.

The CDR3 loop is CASSVEKTGNTGELFF. For the CDR3, the DNA is TGTGCCAGCAGCGTAGAGAAGACAGGGAACACCGGGGAGCTGTTTTTT. V is TRBV9 and J is TRBJ2-2; possibly TRBD1 for D (6 bases). The V gene lost 0 bases and the J gene lost 1 base, with 10 bases spanning the gap. The CDR3 spans 16 residues. The germline gives CDR1 SGDLS, CDR2 YYNGEE.